This passage covers 16 T cell receptor beta chains from one sample sequenced in a study of blood T cell repertoires in COVID-19. Generated by immunoSEQ multiplex PCR, the TCRdb table keeps only in-frame clones and is missing some. The repertoire includes 250,000 to 300,000 clones, about 86% of them detected once, and 10% to 15% sits in the top ten. Material for sequencing was peripheral blood. The receptor set was obtained from a woman in her thirties with COVID-19, enrolled during active disease.

The chain has TRBV5-5 and TRBJ1-1; TRBD1 agrees at 8 bases. The J segment lost 4 bases and the V segment lost 4 bases, leaving 6 bases of the junction unmatched. The CDR3 is 14 residues long. CDR1 is SGHKS, CDR2 YYEKEE, per germline (reference sequence). The CDR3 sequence is CASSHQGQATEAFF. As DNA, the CDR3 is TGTGCCAGCAGCCATCAGGGACAGGCCACTGAAGCTTTCTTT.

The chain has TRBV5-4 and TRBJ2-1, with 13 positions matching TRBD2. Germline V lookup: CDR1 SGHNT, CDR2 YYREEE (reference sequence). The V and J ends lost 2 bases and 8 bases, in that order; junction bases with no gene match: 7. The CDR3 totals 16 residues. DNA for the CDR3: TGTGCCAGCAGCTTTGAACTAGCGGGGGGGTTCGATGAGCAGTTCTTC. Residues: CASSFELAGGFDEQFF.

J is TRBJ1-1 and V is TRBV13; unclear D gene. V dropped 3 bases and J dropped 0 bases, with 5 bases sitting between them. CDR1 is PRHDT and CDR2 is FYEKMQ in the germline V gene (reference sequence). There are 13 residues in the CDR3. The CDR3 region is CASSLAMNTEAFF. In DNA form, the CDR3 reads TGTGCCAGCAGCTTGGCAATGAACACTGAAGCTTTCTTT.

V gene TRBV2 combines with J gene TRBJ2-2, with 12 bases that match TRBD1. The CDR3 consists of 14 residues. Germline V lookup: CDR1 SNHLY, CDR2 FYNNEI. J gave up 4 bases and V 6 bases, and 0 bases lay outside the gene matches. CDR3 sequence: CASRGQGATGELFF. The CDR3 DNA is TGTGCCAGCAGGGGACAGGGGGCCACCGGGGAGCTGTTTTTT.

A single count supports this clone. V usage is TRBV5-1 and J usage is TRBJ2-7, with D unresolved. The CDR3 sequence is 14 residues long. Germline CDR1 and CDR2: SGHRS and YFSETQ. Trimming cost V 2 bases and J 6 bases, with 15 bases left between them. In DNA form, the CDR3 reads TGCGCCAGCAGCTTCCCGGGTCCGGCAGTCGAGCAGTACTTC. Translated, it gives CASSFPGPAVEQYF.

This chain joins TRBV9 and TRBJ1-2; no definite D call. The CDR3 length is 14 residues. The germline V and J ends were trimmed by 0 bases and 0 bases, with 6 bases remaining between them. The germline V gene has CDR1 SGDLS and CDR2 YYNGEE. DNA for the CDR3: TGTGCCAGCAGCGTAGGGGGAGCTAACTATGGCTACACCTTC. This translates into CASSVGGANYGYTF.

V gene TRBV6-5 combines with J gene TRBJ2-1, with a tentative D call TRBD1 (5 bases). This CDR3 contains 14 residues. Trimming took 2 bases from V and 5 from J, leaving 10 bases between them. Germline V gives CDR1 MNHEY, CDR2 SVGAGI. The CDR3 bases are TGTGCCAGCAGTTACATGGGGCCCCACAATGAGCAGTTCTTC. The encoded protein is CASSYMGPHNEQFF.

The chain combines TRBV3-1 (or the pseudogene TRBV3-2) with TRBJ2-2; a weak D match, TRBD2 (6 bases). Trimming removed 4 bases from V and 5 bases from J, with 17 bases in between. Looked up from germline, CDR1 is LGHDT and CDR2 is YNNKEL (reference sequence). The CDR3 runs 16 residues. The CDR3 sequence: CASSLYSAGRTGELFF. As DNA, the CDR3 is TGTGCCAGCAGCCTCTACTCGGCGGGGAGAACCGGGGAGCTGTTTTTT.

The chain uses TRBV5-1 and TRBJ2-7; D is unresolved. V lost 4 bases, J lost 4 bases, and 18 bases lay in between. The CDR3 has 15 residues. The germline V gene has CDR1 SGHRS and CDR2 YFSETQ. The CDR3 protein is CASSPFTGPGYEQYF. CDR3 in DNA: TGCGCCAGCAGCCCCTTTACGGGTCCCGGGTACGAGCAGTACTTC.

This clone is a singleton in its sample. CDR3 nucleotides: TGTGCCAGCAGCGACGAGAAAGGGGTCCTTGGCTCACCCCTCCACTTT. Translating gives CASSDEKGVLGSPLHF. The V gene is TRBV3-1 (or the pseudogene TRBV3-2), the J gene TRBJ1-6; D may be TRBD1 (5 bases). Germline V gene sequence: CDR1 LGHDT, CDR2 YNNKEL (reference sequence). Trimming pared 5 bases from V and 10 bases from J, leaving 21 bases between. The CDR3 totals 16 residues.

The V gene is TRBV7-9, the J gene TRBJ2-1, with TRBD2 identical over 8 bases. CDR1 is SEHNR, CDR2 FQNEAQ, per germline (reference sequence). The junction had 8 bases not matched to a gene; V was cut back by 7 bases and J by 3 bases. The CDR3 length is 15 residues. CDR3 in amino acids: CASNKGSGDYNEQFF. The CDR3 DNA follows: TGTGCCAGCAACAAAGGTAGCGGGGACTACAATGAGCAGTTCTTC.

The chain combines TRBV24-1 with TRBJ2-7, with TRBD1 matching over 7 bases. The CDR3 is 15 residues long. Germline V lookup: CDR1 KGHDR, CDR2 SFDVKD. Trimming cost V 2 bases and J 4 bases; bases outside gene matches: 7. CDR3 bases: TGTGCCACCAGTGATTGGAGACAGGGCGGGTACGAGCAGTACTTC. Its translation is CATSDWRQGGYEQYF.

The rearrangement joins TRBV28 to TRBJ1-4; 9 bases align to TRBD1. V was pared by 3 bases and J by 8 bases, with 1 base of the junction left unmatched. CDR1 is MDHEN and CDR2 is SYDVKM in the germline V gene. There are 13 residues in the CDR3. The CDR3 protein is CASSFGTGEKLFF. The CDR3 DNA is TGTGCCAGCAGTTTTGGGACAGGGGAAAAACTGTTTTTT. Variable domain in full (rest from reference TRBV28 and TRBJ1-4): DVKVTQSSRYLVKRTGEKVFLECVQDMDHENMFWYRQDPGLGLRLIYFSYDVKMKEKGDIPEGYSVSREKKERFSLILESASTNQTSMYLCASSFGTGEKLFFGSGTQLSVL.

The rearrangement links TRBV5-6 to TRBJ2-7; D remains ambiguous. The germline V gene has CDR1 SGHDT and CDR2 YYEEEE. Trimming cost V 3 bases and J 0 bases, with 10 bases left between them. The CDR3 covers 14 residues. In DNA form, the CDR3 reads TGTGCCAGCAGCTGGCCTCAGGCCTCCTACGAGCAGTACTTC. Translation: CASSWPQASYEQYF.

V is TRBV7-9 and J is TRBJ1-2; 12 bases map to TRBD1. CDR1 is SEHNR, CDR2 FQNEAQ, per germline (reference sequence). V gave up 5 bases and J gave up 7 bases; unmatched junction bases: 8. The CDR3 has 15 amino acids. As DNA, the CDR3 is TGTGCCAGCAGCCCCGGGACAGGGGGCGTAGTTGGCTACACCTTC. It codes for CASSPGTGGVVGYTF.

The V and J genes are TRBV6-5 and TRBJ2-3; unclear D gene. CDR1 and CDR2 from the germline V gene are MNHEY and SVGAGI. This CDR3 contains 14 residues. V was clipped by 0 bases and J by 2 bases, with 6 bases between them. DNA for the CDR3: TGTGCCAGCAGTTACTCGGCAACCACAGATACGCAGTATTTT. The encoded protein is CASSYSATTDTQYF.